This T cell receptor (beta chain) is from a study of CD8 T cells in Susac syndrome. Random hexamers were used to reverse transcribe the RNA input (about 0.45 to 1 ug). MiXCR was run by TCRdb on the immunoSEQ multiplex PCR reads, yielding one entry per CDR3 protein. The data hold 130,000 or so distinct CDR3 sequences, with around 90% observed a single time. From germline, CDR1 is SGHDT and CDR2 YYEEEE. This CDR3 region has 14 residues. After removal of 3 bases from V and 4 bases from J, the junction contained 5 bases not matched to a gene. The sequence was collected from a human donor with multiple sclerosis. The material sequenced was CD8+ T cells from PBMCs. The rearrangement joins TRBV5-6 to TRBJ2-7, with 9 bases aligning to TRBD2. CDR3 protein: CASSSSSGIYEQYF. Written as DNA, the CDR3 is TGTGCCAGCAGCTCCTCTAGCGGGATTTACGAGCAGTACTTC.